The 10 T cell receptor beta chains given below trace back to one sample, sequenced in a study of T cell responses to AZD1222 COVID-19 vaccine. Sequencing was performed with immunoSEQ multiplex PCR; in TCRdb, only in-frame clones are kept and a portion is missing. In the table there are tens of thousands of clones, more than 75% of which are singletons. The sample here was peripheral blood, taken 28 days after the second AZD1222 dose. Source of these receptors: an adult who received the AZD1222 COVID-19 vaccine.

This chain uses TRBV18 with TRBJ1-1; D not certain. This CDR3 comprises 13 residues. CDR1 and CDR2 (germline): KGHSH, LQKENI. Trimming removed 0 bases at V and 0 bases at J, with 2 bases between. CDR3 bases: TGTGCCAGCTCACCACCGGTGAACACTGAAGCTTTCTTT. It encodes CASSPPVNTEAFF.

Here the CDR3 reads CASSVGGLSTDTQYF. For the CDR3, the DNA is TGTGCCAGCAGCGTAGGGGGACTGTCCACAGATACGCAGTATTTT. This sequence joins TRBV9 and TRBJ2-3, with a possible D match to TRBD2 (6 bases). The CDR3 sequence is 15 residues long. V gave up 0 bases and J gave up 2 bases, with 10 bases separating them. The germline gives CDR1 SGDLS, CDR2 YYNGEE.

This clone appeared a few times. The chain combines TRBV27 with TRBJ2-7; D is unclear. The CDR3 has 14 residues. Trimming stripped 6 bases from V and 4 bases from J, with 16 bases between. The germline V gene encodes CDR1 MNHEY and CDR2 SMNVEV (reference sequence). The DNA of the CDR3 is TGTGCCAGCAGCTCGTTCGATCACTATTACGAGCAGTACTTC. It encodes CASSSFDHYYEQYF.

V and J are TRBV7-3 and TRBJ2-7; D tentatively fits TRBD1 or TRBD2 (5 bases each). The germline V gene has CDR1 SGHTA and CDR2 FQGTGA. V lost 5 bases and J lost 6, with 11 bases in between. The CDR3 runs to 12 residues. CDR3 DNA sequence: TGTGCCAGCAGCCTCGGGACCGCCGAGCAGTACGTC. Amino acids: CASSLGTAEQYV.

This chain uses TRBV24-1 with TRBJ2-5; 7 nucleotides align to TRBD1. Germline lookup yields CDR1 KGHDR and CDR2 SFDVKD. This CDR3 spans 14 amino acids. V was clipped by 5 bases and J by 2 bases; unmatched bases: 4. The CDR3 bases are TGTGCCACCAGTGCCGCGACAGGGCAAGAGACCCAGTACTTC. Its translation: CATSAATGQETQYF.

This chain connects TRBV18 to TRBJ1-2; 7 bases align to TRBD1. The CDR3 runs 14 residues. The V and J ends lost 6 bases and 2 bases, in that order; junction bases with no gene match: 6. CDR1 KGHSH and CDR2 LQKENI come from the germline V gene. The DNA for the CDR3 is TGTGCCAGCTCTCCCGGGACAGAGAACTATGGCTACACCTTC. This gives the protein CASSPGTENYGYTF.

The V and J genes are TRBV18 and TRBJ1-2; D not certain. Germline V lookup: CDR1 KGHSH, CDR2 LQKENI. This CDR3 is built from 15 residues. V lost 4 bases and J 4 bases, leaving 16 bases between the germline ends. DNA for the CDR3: TGTGCCAGCTCACGCGGACTGGAAGAGCTCTATGGCTACACCTTC. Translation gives CASSRGLEELYGYTF.

CDR3 sequence reads: CASVTGTGVTEAFF. The CDR3 region has the DNA TGTGCCAGCGTTACCGGGACAGGGGTTACTGAAGCTTTCTTT. The rearrangement uses TRBV6-5 and TRBJ1-1; 10 bases match TRBD1. Germline loops: CDR1 MNHEY, CDR2 SVGAGI. The CDR3 consists of 14 residues. The ends lost 8 bases at V and 5 bases at J; junction bases unmatched: 8.

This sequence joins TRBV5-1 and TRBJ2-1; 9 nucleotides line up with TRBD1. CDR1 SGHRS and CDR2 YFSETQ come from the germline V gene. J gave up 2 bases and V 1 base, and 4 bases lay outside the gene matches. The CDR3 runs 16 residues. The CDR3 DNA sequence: TGCGCCAGCAGCTTGACGACAGGGGGTCCCTACAATGAGCAGTTCTTC. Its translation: CASSLTTGGPYNEQFF.

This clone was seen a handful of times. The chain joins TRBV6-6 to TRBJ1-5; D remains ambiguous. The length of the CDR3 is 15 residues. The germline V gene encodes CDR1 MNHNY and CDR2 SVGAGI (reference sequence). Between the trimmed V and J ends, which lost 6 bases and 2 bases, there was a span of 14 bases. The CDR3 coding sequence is TGTGCCAGCAGCGACCCAGACCTTGGCAATCAGCCCCAGCATTTT. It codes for CASSDPDLGNQPQHF.